Given below is one T cell receptor (beta chain) in context. These data originate in a study of T cell changes during pregnancy in multiple sclerosis. V was cut by 6 bases and J by 0 bases, with 12 bases left in between. This CDR3 has 14 residues. Per the germline V gene, CDR1 is KGHSH and CDR2 is LQKENI. Clones were sequenced by immunoSEQ multiplex PCR, and TCRdb holds only the in-frame ones, with some missing. The sample consists of about 36,000 clones, just over 90% of them appearing once. The TCR sequence derives from a female donor with multiple sclerosis, enrolled in a pregnancy study. The specimen comprised CD4+ T cells from peripheral blood mononuclear cells, sampled in the first trimester of pregnancy. This chain links TRBV18 with TRBJ2-7, with unresolved D. CDR3: CASSLQRFSYEQYF. In DNA, the CDR3 is TGTGCCAGCTCCCTACAGAGATTCTCCTACGAGCAGTACTTC. Based on the CDR3 plus reference TRBV18 and TRBJ2-7, the full variable domain is NAGVMQNPRHLVRRRGQEARLRCSPMKGHSHVYWYRQLPEEGLKFMVYLQKENIIDESGMPKERFSAEFPKEGPSILRIQQVVRGDSAAYFCASSLQRFSYEQYFGPGTRLTVT.